This is a list of T cell receptor beta chains from one sample in a study of CD8 T cells in ankylosing spondylitis. TCRdb analysed the 5' RACE reads with MiXCR anew, one entry per CDR3 protein. The data hold some 270,000 distinct CDR3 sequences, with about 18% observed a single time. The sequenced sample consisted of blood, either unsorted or a sorted T cell fraction (not recorded which). All receptors come from a male donor with ankylosing spondylitis or in good health (not recorded which). Both conserved end residues are part of each CDR3. The D gene is left open where the match is weak. For some rows the clone size is stated as once, few or many, or as a class when expanded; others skip it.

CDR3 length	J gene	V gene	D gene	clone size	CDR3 DNA	CDR3 protein
14	TRBJ2-1	TRBV15	NA	NA	TGTGCCACCAGCAGAGATGCGCTAGACGGTGAGCAGTTCTTC	CATSRDALDGEQFF
16	TRBJ2-1	TRBV5-6	NA	NA	TGTGCCAGCAGCTCATTACGGAGGGGGAGGAGCAATGAGCAGTTCTTC	CASSSLRRGRSNEQFF
18	TRBJ2-7	TRBV9	TRBD2	NA	TGTGCCAGCAGCGTGAGGGGGGGACTAGCGGGAGAAGAGTACGAGCAGTACTTC	CASSVRGGLAGEEYEQYF
17	TRBJ2-1	TRBV3-1	TRBD2	NA	TGTGCCACCTCCCAAGAGGTCCTAGCGGGCCCCTACAATGAGCAGTTCTTC	CATSQEVLAGPYNEQFF
15	TRBJ2-1	TRBV10-3	TRBD2	NA	TGTGCCATCAGTGGTATAGCGGGAGGGGACAATGAGCAGTTCTTC	CAISGIAGGDNEQFF
13	TRBJ2-3	TRBV4-3	NA	many	TGCGCCAGCAGCGGGCAGGGAGTAGATACGCAGTATTTT	CASSGQGVDTQYF
15	TRBJ2-1	TRBV20-1	NA	NA	TGCAGTGCTAGAGAGGGCTCTAGCGCTTGGTATGAGCAGTTCTTC	CSAREGSSAWYEQFF
16	TRBJ2-1	TRBV7-9	TRBD1	few	TGTGCCAGCAGCCAGGATGGGACAGGGAGCTTCAATGAGCAGTTCTTC	CASSQDGTGSFNEQFF
15	TRBJ1-6	TRBV6-5	NA	few	TGTGCCAGCAGTTACGCGGCTGGGGGCAATTCACCCCTCCACTTT	CASSYAAGGNSPLHF
14	TRBJ2-2	TRBV6-1	NA	few	TGTGCCAGCCTAACCCCCGGTGTCGCCGGGGAGCTGTTTTTT	CASLTPGVAGELFF
14	TRBJ2-7	TRBV29-1	TRBD2	NA	TGCAGCGTTGAACTGACTAGCGGGAGCTACGAGCAGTACTTC	CSVELTSGSYEQYF
13	TRBJ1-5	TRBV29-1	TRBD1	NA	TGCAGCGCCTCGGACAGGGAGAATCAGCCCCAGCATTTT	CSASDRENQPQHF
17	TRBJ2-1	TRBV27	TRBD2	many	TGTGCCAGCAGCAGCGGGACTAGCGGGAGAAACTACAATGAGCAGTTCTTC	CASSSGTSGRNYNEQFF
16	TRBJ1-6	TRBV5-4	NA	NA	TGTGCCAGCAGTTACGGACAGTACCAATATAATTCACCCCTCCACTTT	CASSYGQYQYNSPLHF
11	TRBJ2-7	TRBV5-1	NA	once	TGCGCCAGCAAAGATGGATTCGAGCAGTACTTC	CASKDGFEQYF
12	TRBJ2-1	TRBV29-1	NA	few	TGCAGCGTCTTCCTAGGGTACAATGAGCAGTTCTTC	CSVFLGYNEQFF
13	TRBJ1-1	TRBV12-3/TRBV12-4	NA	many	TGTGCCAGCAACTTTGGGGTCGGCACTGAAGCTTTCTTT	CASNFGVGTEAFF
14	TRBJ2-1	TRBV4-1	NA	NA	TGCGCCAGCAGCCAAGAATACAGGGAAAATGAGCAGTTCTTC	CASSQEYRENEQFF
12	TRBJ2-2	TRBV12-3/TRBV12-4	NA	NA	TGTGCCAGCAGGGTTCACACCGGGGAGCTGTTTTTT	CASRVHTGELFF
15	TRBJ2-1	TRBV7-3	TRBD1	many	TGTGCCAGCAGCTCTAGACAGGGGGCCTACAATGAGCAGTTCTTC	CASSSRQGAYNEQFF
16	TRBJ2-3	TRBV25-1	NA	NA	TGTGCCAGCAGTGAATATGGCGGGTCTAGCACAGATACGCAGTATTTT	CASSEYGGSSTDTQYF
11	TRBJ2-1	TRBV12-3/TRBV12-4	NA	few	TGTGCCAGCGGTGGAGACAATGAGCAGTTCTTC	CASGGDNEQFF
17	TRBJ2-2	TRBV11-2	NA	medium-sized	TGTGCCAGCAGCTTATTCCCCCTGGGAAAGAACACCGGGGAGCTGTTTTTT	CASSLFPLGKNTGELFF
11	TRBJ2-7	TRBV30	NA	NA	TGTGCCTGGAGTTCGGTCTACGAGCAGTACTTC	CAWSSVYEQYF
17	TRBJ2-1	TRBV5-1	TRBD2	NA	TGCGCCAGCAGCTCCGGGTGGGCCGGGACTAGCGCAACCTGGTTCTTCTTC	CASSSGWAGTSATWFFF
13	TRBJ2-7	TRBV29-1	NA	few	TGCAGCGTTGACTGGACAGTGCCTGGGGAGCAGTACTTC	CSVDWTVPGEQYF
17	TRBJ2-1	TRBV5-1	TRBD2	few	TGCGCCAGCAGCTTGGACCCGGGTAGCGGGAGGGCCAATGAGCAGTTCTTC	CASSLDPGSGRANEQFF
10	TRBJ2-1	TRBV29-1	NA	many	TGCAGCGTAGCTGGGACAGAGCAGTTCTTC	CSVAGTEQFF
14	TRBJ2-3	TRBV7-7	NA	NA	TGTGCTAGCAGCTCTAGACTTAGCACAGATACGCAGTATTTT	CASSSRLSTDTQYF
18	TRBJ2-2	TRBV6-2/TRBV6-3	TRBD1	NA	TGTGCCAGCAGCTTACGCCACTTGGACAGGTGGAACACCGGGGAGCTGTTTTTT	CASSLRHLDRWNTGELFF
13	TRBJ1-1	TRBV5-1	TRBD1	NA	TGCGCCAGCAGCCATGACAGGGGGACTGAAGCTTTCTTT	CASSHDRGTEAFF
12	TRBJ2-5	TRBV5-1	NA	few	TGCGCCAGCAGTCCAGTCCAAGAGACCCAGTACTTC	CASSPVQETQYF
16	TRBJ2-2	TRBV4-1	TRBD2	NA	TGCGCCAGCAGCCAAGAGACAGCGGGATCCTCCGGGGAGCTGTTTTTT	CASSQETAGSSGELFF
15	TRBJ2-1	TRBV4-1	NA	many	TGCGCCAGCAGCCAAGCGGCGACTAGATACAATGAGCAGTTCTTC	CASSQAATRYNEQFF
11	TRBJ1-1	TRBV10-2	NA	many	TGCGCCAGCAGAGGAAACACTGAAGCTTTCTTT	CASRGNTEAFF
12	TRBJ2-7	TRBV28	NA	few	TGTGCCAGCAGTACAGAGATCGACGAGCAGTACTTC	CASSTEIDEQYF
17	TRBJ2-2	TRBV4-1	NA	NA	TGCGCCAGCAGCCATGTGACTTCAACCCTAGACACCGGGGAGCTGTTTTTT	CASSHVTSTLDTGELFF
18	TRBJ2-7	TRBV15	NA	few	TGTGCCACCAGCACAGAGATAGGGCGCCAGGGCTCACTCTACGAGCAGTACTTC	CATSTEIGRQGSLYEQYF
16	TRBJ1-5	TRBV6-2/TRBV6-3	TRBD1	few	TGTGCCAGCAGTTACTCGGTTAAGACAGGGGATCAGCCCCAGCATTTT	CASSYSVKTGDQPQHF
15	TRBJ2-3	TRBV12-3/TRBV12-4	TRBD2	NA	TGTGCCAGCAGGGGACTAGCGCGAGACACAGATACGCAGTATTTT	CASRGLARDTDTQYF
14	TRBJ2-7	TRBV20-1	TRBD2	few	TGCAGTGCCATTCTAGCGGGAGTACCCTACGAGCAGTACTTC	CSAILAGVPYEQYF
13	TRBJ2-1	TRBV6-1	TRBD2	few	TGTGCCAGCTTCAGCGGGAGGGCTCAGGAGCAGTTCTTC	CASFSGRAQEQFF
12	TRBJ2-3	TRBV29-1	NA	few	TGCAGCGTGAATGGGGGTGCAGATACGCAGTATTTT	CSVNGGADTQYF
13	TRBJ1-1	TRBV5-5	NA	few	TGTGCCAGCAGCTTCCTGACTCACACTGAAGCTTTCTTT	CASSFLTHTEAFF
15	TRBJ2-2	TRBV7-8	NA	NA	TGTGCCAGCAGCTTATTGAGCAGGGTAGCCGGGGAGCTGTTTTTT	CASSLLSRVAGELFF
11	TRBJ2-1	TRBV25-1	NA	few	TGTGCCAGCAGTGAATGGAATGAGCAGTTCTTC	CASSEWNEQFF
16	TRBJ2-3	TRBV4-2	NA	NA	TGTGCCAGCAGCCAAGACGCGGGTCAGGGTTTTGGAACGCAGTATTTT	CASSQDAGQGFGTQYF
15	TRBJ2-1	TRBV9	TRBD2	NA	TGTGCCAGCAGCCCCCGGACTAGCGGGAATTATGGGCAGTTCTTC	CASSPRTSGNYGQFF
17	TRBJ2-1	TRBV4-3	NA	NA	TGCGCCAGCAGCCAAGAGGTTTTGAGGACAGAGTACAATGAGCAGTTCTTC	CASSQEVLRTEYNEQFF
19	TRBJ1-1	TRBV10-3	TRBD1	many	TGTGCCATCAGTGACCAGGGACAGTTTAACCCAAACGCTTCTCCTGAAGCTTTCTTT	CAISDQGQFNPNASPEAFF
14	TRBJ2-1	TRBV6-1	TRBD1	many	TGTGCCAGCAGTGTCGGGACAGACTACAATGAGCAGTTCTTC	CASSVGTDYNEQFF
17	TRBJ2-7	TRBV3-1	NA	NA	TGTGCCAGCAGCCATTCGTCAGAGACCATGAGCCCCTACGAGCAGTACTTC	CASSHSSETMSPYEQYF
13	TRBJ2-7	TRBV12-3/TRBV12-4	NA	NA	TGTGCCAGCAGTCTTGGGACCCTCTACGAGCAGTACTTC	CASSLGTLYEQYF
16	TRBJ2-7	TRBV20-1	NA	NA	TGCAGTGCTAGAGACTTGGTGGGGCAGGGAGGCTACGAGCAGTACTTC	CSARDLVGQGGYEQYF
15	TRBJ2-1	TRBV4-1	TRBD2	few	TGCGCCAGCACCGGGAGGGCCAACTCCTACAATGAGCAGTTCTTC	CASTGRANSYNEQFF
17	TRBJ2-2	TRBV24-1	TRBD1	NA	TGTGCCACCAGTGATTTGCTCTCAGGGGGCGACACCGGGGAGCTGTTTTTT	CATSDLLSGGDTGELFF